Listed below are T cell receptor beta chains from one sample, sequenced in a study of blood T cell repertoires in COVID-19. Using immunoSEQ multiplex PCR, the repertoire was profiled, and TCRdb retains in-frame clones only, with some absent. The table has nearly 250,000 clones, about 80% seen once; the top ten hold 1.9%. The sequencing input was peripheral blood. The receptors derive from a woman of 80 years or more with acute or convalescent COVID-19. Both conserved end residues are part of each CDR3. D genes are given only for firm matches. Not every row has a clone size; where given, it reads once, few, many or a size class.

TRBD1	TRBV19	few	TRBJ1-2	CASSGTGGTGYGYTF	TGTGCCAGCTCCGGGACAGGGGGTACAGGCTATGGCTACACCTTC
-	TRBV4-3	-	TRBJ2-3	CASSQEPVRTDTQYF	TGCGCCAGCAGCCAAGAGCCGGTCCGCACAGATACGCAGTATTTT
-	TRBV7-9	-	TRBJ2-5	CASSLAGRWQETQYF	TGTGCCAGCAGCTTAGCGGGGAGGTGGCAAGAGACCCAGTACTTC
TRBD1	TRBV5-8	few	TRBJ2-1	CASSLGDRAIVEQFF	TGTGCCAGCAGCTTGGGAGACAGGGCGATTGTGGAGCAGTTCTTC
-	TRBV5-8	-	TRBJ2-5	CASSVGFRETQYF	TGTGCCAGCAGCGTGGGCTTCCGGGAGACCCAGTACTTC
-	TRBV5-1	-	TRBJ1-4	CASSLSAGIATNEKLFF	TGCGCCAGCAGCTTGTCTGCGGGAATAGCAACTAATGAAAAACTGTTTTTT
TRBD1	TRBV2	-	TRBJ1-1	CASSERRQGYGEAFF	TGTGCCAGCAGTGAAAGGCGACAGGGCTATGGCGAAGCTTTCTTT
TRBD2	TRBV7-9	-	TRBJ2-1	CASSLSSGSLGEQFF	TGTGCCAGCAGCTTAAGTAGCGGGAGCTTGGGGGAGCAGTTCTTC
TRBD2	TRBV5-8	-	TRBJ2-3	CASSWTGGGATDTQYF	TGTGCCAGCAGCTGGACCGGCGGGGGGGCAACAGATACGCAGTATTTT
-	TRBV15	-	TRBJ1-6	CATSRGGESPLHF	TGTGCCACCAGCAGAGGGGGAGAATCACCCCTCCACTTT
-	TRBV7-2	-	TRBJ2-7	CASSLSLTTTYEQYF	TGTGCCAGCAGCTTAAGTCTGACTACCACCTACGAGCAGTACTTC
TRBD1	TRBV2	-	TRBJ2-2	CASSEARDRGRTGELFF	TGTGCCAGCAGTGAAGCTCGCGACAGGGGTCGGACCGGGGAGCTGTTTTTT